This T cell receptor (beta chain) was obtained from a study of blood T cells in healthy people across ages (dated by TCRdb to between 2015 and 2016). Looking at the study overall: In model experiments, template switching captured about one uniquely barcoded TCR beta cDNA molecule for every two T cells. The study measured age-related changes in TCR beta repertoire diversity using deep sequencing normalized with unique cDNA molecular identifiers. The donors were split into four age groups: young (average about 15 years), middle-aged (about 40), aged (approximately 59) and long-lived (about 82). To avoid experimental bias, donors of different ages were distributed randomly across sequencing lanes. Two additional independent replicas of 1 million unique cDNA reads from the same blood draw were analyzed for two donors (one aged 18 to 30 and one aged 80 or older). Study-wide findings and limitations: Conclusive comparison of naive and antigen-experienced compartments was prevented by the profiling of bulk unsorted PBMCs. Total diversity estimates from one million sequenced T cells were considered lower bounds and underestimates. A strong correlation was found between observed TCR beta diversity and the percentage of naive T cells measured by flow cytometry. The CMV infection status of donors was not known, potentially confounding age-related changes in expanded clonotypes. Compared with the aged group, more naive CD4+ T cells, fewer expanded clones and increased TCR diversity were shown by the long-lived group, suggesting age selection. Observed TCR beta diversity per million T cells fell roughly linearly with age, and a significant reduction was already apparent by age around 44.

Donors were a few dozen systemically healthy Caucasian individuals from Russia aged roughly 6 to 100 years. Each donor gave 9.5 to 10 milliliters of peripheral blood, drawn into EDTA-treated Vacutainer tubes. Ficoll-Paque density-gradient centrifugation was used to isolate PBMCs, with at least 6 million per sample. Total RNA was extracted from PBMCs with Trizol reagent, with at least 6 micrograms obtained per sample. For every donor, an aliquot of PBMCs went through flow cytometry to measure the percentages of naive CD45RAhigh/CD27high T cells. From a lookup of the germline V gene, CDR1 and CDR2 are ENHRY and SYGVKD. V and J lose 5 bases and 6 bases, and a span of 8 bases separates them. The CDR3 starts with the cysteine, ends with the phenylalanine, and has 12 residues. Only the CDR3 portion is preserved as DNA: 36 bases, with reading frame beginning at the first base. This clonotype was picked up a small number of times. Its specific antigen is unknown. No per-base quality is available; no much larger clone lies one base away.

The library was built by means of 5' RACE. The instrument given in TCRdb is Illumina HiSeq 2500. A second 7 to 11 cycle PCR used a sample-barcoded 5' primer and a J-beta primer mix. Each TCR beta cDNA molecule received a unique molecular identifier from a template-switch 5' adaptor carrying 12 random nucleotides. Each sample yielded at least 3 million CDR3-containing paired-end reads. First-strand cDNA synthesis was performed from all RNA using the Mint cDNA synthesis kit, with priming by a TRBC-specific oligonucleotide. All cDNA was treated with uracil-DNA glycosylase and then went through a first 18-cycle PCR with the universal primers M1SS and BC2_uni_R. As for how the authors treated the data: For normalization, 1 million high-quality reads were randomly selected from each sample, with every read carrying a distinct molecular identifier. Instead of being binned into consensus sequences, reads that shared molecular identifiers were thrown out. MiTCR, run with a Q25 quality threshold and the strictest error-elimination algorithm, handled CDR3 identification, clonotype clustering and error correction. Lower-bound total TCR beta diversity was estimated with a nonparametric unseen species model using Euler transformation. The public reads were reprocessed in TCRdb via fastp at Q25 and MiXCR, keeping in-frame beta chains. A single entry per CDR3 protein holds the most common genes and DNA from its merged rows. The V and J calls and clone size are TCRdb's, not the authors'. This sample has about 680,000 distinct CDR3 sequences in its table, and 45% to 50% of those were observed once. The ten top clones hold roughly a third of the sample.

The chain uses TRBV10-3 and TRBJ2-1; matching of 5 bases hints at TRBD1 as the D gene. The sequence was obtained from an older woman in good health. Sequencing was carried out using blood. The DNA reads as follows: TGTGCCATCAGTTTCAGGGTCAATGAGCAGTTCTTC. Its protein is CAISFRVNEQFF.